One sample yielded the 22 T cell receptor beta chains listed below, sequenced in a study of cytomegalovirus exposure and HLA in healthy donors. In the PCR, 60 Vbeta and 13 Jbeta primers were used. Method: immunoSEQ multiplex PCR; TCRdb's copy keeps in-frame clones and lacks some. The repertoire holds some 150,000 clones, with over 60% as singletons. What was sequenced was PBMCs. These receptors were taken from a woman aged 25 to 39 in good health and CMV-seropositive.

This clone has a handful of counts. The CDR3 coding sequence is TGTGCCACTCGATATGGGCCGGGGGTCACAGATACGCAGTATTTT. Translation gives CATRYGPGVTDTQYF. The chain has TRBV19 and TRBJ2-3; possible D gene TRBD2, 6 bases. Trimming removed 10 bases at V and 2 bases at J, with 19 bases between. Germline CDR1 reads LNHDA; CDR2 reads SQIVND (reference sequence). The CDR3 runs to 15 residues.

A note on this clone: The junction departs from germline at one end; a sequencing error may be responsible. Other DNA sequences of this sample code for an identical CDR3. This chain uses TRBV4-1 with TRBJ2-5; 7 bases fit TRBD1. Germline V CDR1 and CDR2: MGHRA, YSYEKL. This CDR3 region has 16 residues. CDR3 loop: CASSQDRGQVVETQYF. DNA of the CDR3: TGCGCCAGCAGCCAAGACCGAGGACAGGTCGTGGAGACTCAGTACTTC.

The V gene is TRBV7-3, the J gene TRBJ1-5; D unclear. CDR1 is SGHTA and CDR2 is FQGTGA in the germline V gene. The ends were cut back, 3 bases at V and 5 bases at J, with 8 bases in the middle. The CDR3 extends over 13 amino acids. The CDR3 DNA reads TGTGCCAGCAGCTTTTCCCCCGATCAGCCCCAGCATTTT. Amino acid sequence: CASSFSPDQPQHF.

The chain uses TRBV4-1 and TRBJ2-5; possibly TRBD2 for D (5 bases). Germline-derived CDR1 and CDR2 are MGHRA and YSYEKL. The CDR3 length is 12 residues. V gave up 5 bases and J gave up 7 bases, with 11 bases separating them. The CDR3 here is CASSLPLGTQYF. The CDR3 coding sequence is TGCGCCAGCAGCTTACCACTAGGGACCCAGTACTTC.

The sample holds a few counts of this clone. The CDR3 loop is CASSSGTVSYEQYF. The CDR3, as DNA: TGTGCCAGCAGCTCCGGGACAGTGTCCTACGAGCAGTACTTC. The chain is built from TRBV27 and TRBJ2-7; 7 nucleotides line up with TRBD1. This CDR3 has 14 residues. Germline-derived CDR1 and CDR2 are MNHEY and SMNVEV (reference sequence). The ends lost 6 bases at V and 1 base at J; junction bases unmatched: 6.

The chain combines TRBV4-2 with TRBJ2-5, with D perhaps matching TRBD2 (6 bases). Germline V gene data show CDR1 as LGHNA and CDR2 as YNFKEQ. This CDR3 region has 18 residues. V was trimmed by 0 bases and J by 5 bases, leaving 22 bases between them. CDR3 bases: TGTGCCAGCAGCCAAGACTTAAGGCGGGACTCCTGGTACGAGACCCAGTACTTC. Its protein product is CASSQDLRRDSWYETQYF.

The J gene is TRBJ1-2, the V gene TRBV28, with 8 nucleotides matching TRBD1. The germline V gene has CDR1 MDHEN and CDR2 SYDVKM. After removal of 6 bases from V and 2 bases from J, the junction contained 8 bases not matched to a gene. The CDR3 is made up of 15 amino acids. CDR3 protein: CASSLWTGRNYGYTF. The CDR3 bases are TGTGCCAGCAGCCTTTGGACAGGGAGGAACTATGGCTACACCTTC.

This clone was seen just once. The chain combines TRBV14 with TRBJ2-7, with 12 bases matching TRBD2. J lost 2 bases, V lost 4 bases, and 9 bases had no gene match. CDR3 length: 17 amino acids. The germline CDR1 and CDR2 sequences are SGHDN and FVKESK. The CDR3 region is CASSLRPGLAGTYEQYF. CDR3 coding DNA: TGTGCCAGCAGCCTGCGCCCCGGACTAGCGGGAACCTACGAGCAGTACTTC.

The chain carries TRBV19 and TRBJ1-2, with D tentatively TRBD1 (6 bases). Between the trimmed V and J ends, which lost 3 bases and 6 bases, there was a span of 14 bases. The CDR3 contains 14 residues. Looked up from germline, CDR1 is LNHDA and CDR2 is SQIVND (reference sequence). CDR3 nucleotide sequence: TGTGCCAGTAGTATCGCCCCAGGGGTGCATGGCTACACCTTC. Amino acids: CASSIAPGVHGYTF.

The chain couples TRBV19 to TRBJ1-2, with D hard to call. Germline assignment: CDR1 LNHDA and CDR2 SQIVND (reference sequence). V dropped 5 bases and J dropped 7 bases, with 17 bases sitting between them. The CDR3 runs 14 residues. CDR3 bases: TGTGCCAGTAGTCCCGGAGCGGGAGCGGGTGGCTACACCTTC. It is translated as CASSPGAGAGGYTF.

The rearrangement uses TRBV10-3 and TRBJ2-7; TRBD1 agrees at 10 bases. This CDR3 is 16 amino acids long. Germline trimming cut 4 bases from V and 1 base from J; bases unmatched to any gene: 7. Looked up from germline, CDR1 is ENHRY and CDR2 is SYGVKD. The CDR3 DNA sequence: TGTGCCATCAGTGTGGATCCGGGACAGGGGTCCTACGAGCAGTACTTC. Protein: CAISVDPGQGSYEQYF.

The gene calls are TRBV5-1 and TRBJ2-7; TRBD1 matches at 9 bases. The germline V gene has CDR1 SGHRS and CDR2 YFSETQ. The CDR3 spans 13 residues. V lost 3 bases, J lost 5 bases, and 3 bases stayed unmatched. The CDR3 is CASSYTGGDEQYF. CDR3 nucleotides: TGCGCCAGCAGCTACACAGGGGGCGACGAGCAGTACTTC.

The V and J genes are TRBV6-6 and TRBJ2-7; D possibly corresponds to TRBD1 (6 bases). The V end was cut by 6 bases, the J end by 5 bases, with 14 bases between. Germline assignment: CDR1 MNHNY and CDR2 SVGAGI (reference sequence). There are 13 residues in the CDR3. CDR3 sequence reads: CASSTTGDHEQYF. The CDR3 nucleotides read TGTGCCAGCAGCACGACAGGAGACCACGAGCAGTACTTC.

The V call is TRBV29-1, the J call TRBJ2-1; the match to TRBD1 covers 7 bases. The CDR3 extends over 12 amino acids. Losses at the gene ends were 5 bases for V and 15 bases for J; bases not matched to a gene: 13. The germline gives CDR1 SQVTM, CDR2 ANQGSEA. The CDR3 sequence: CSVYIADRARFF. In DNA, the CDR3 is TGCAGCGTTTACATCGCCGACAGGGCTCGGTTCTTC.

This clone was observed a handful of times. The gene calls are TRBV15 and TRBJ1-4; possibly TRBD1 for D (5 bases). This CDR3 has 15 amino acids. The ends were cut back, 5 bases at V and 0 bases at J, with 10 bases in the middle. CDR1 is LNHNV, CDR2 YYDKDF, per germline (reference sequence). The CDR3 is CATSAWTSTNEKLFF. The CDR3 nucleotides read TGTGCCACCAGCGCATGGACATCAACTAATGAAAAACTGTTTTTT.

J is TRBJ1-5 and V is TRBV5-1; 8 nucleotides align to TRBD1. The CDR3 length is 17 residues. Germline-derived CDR1 and CDR2 are SGHRS and YFSETQ. V gave up 2 bases and J gave up 1 base; unmatched junction bases: 8. The DNA for the CDR3 is TGCGCCAGCAGCTTAGGTTCTTGGACAGGGAGCAATCAGCCCCAGCATTTT. Its translation is CASSLGSWTGSNQPQHF. Drawing the rest from reference TRBV5-1 and TRBJ1-5, the complete variable domain is KAGVTQTPRYLIKTRGQQVTLSCSPISGHRSVSWYQQTPGQGLQFLFEYFSETQRNKGNFPGRFSGRQFSNSRSEMNVSTLELGDSALYLCASSLGSWTGSNQPQHFGDGTRLSIL.

The chain is built from TRBV9 and TRBJ1-1, with 9 bases fitting TRBD1. CDR1 is SGDLS, CDR2 YYNGEE, per germline. This CDR3 has 15 residues. Unmatched junction bases numbered 9, after V lost 4 bases and J lost 5 bases. In DNA, the CDR3 is TGTGCCAGCAGCCGAGGAGGACAGGGGTATACTGAAGCTTTCTTT. This codes for CASSRGGQGYTEAFF.

This clone was found once. The chain joins TRBV18 to TRBJ2-5; 11 bases are a match to TRBD2. J gave up 2 bases and V 0 bases, and 2 bases lay outside the gene matches. Germline CDR1 is KGHSH and CDR2 is LQKENI. This CDR3 has 16 amino acids. The CDR3 DNA sequence: TGTGCCAGCTCACCACCGGTAGCGGGGGGGCAAGAGACCCAGTACTTC. Translation: CASSPPVAGGQETQYF.

V usage is TRBV6-6 and J usage is TRBJ1-5; no firm D call. Per the germline V gene, CDR1 is MNHNY and CDR2 is SVGAGI (reference sequence). The V and J ends lost 6 bases and 7 bases respectively, with 13 bases between them. The CDR3 is made up of 13 amino acids. The CDR3 loop reads CASSQNIVQPQHF. The CDR3 DNA reads TGTGCCAGCAGCCAGAACATTGTGCAGCCCCAGCATTTT.

The chain has TRBV11-2 and TRBJ2-3; D is undetermined. CDR1 and CDR2 (germline): SGHAT, FQNNGV. The CDR3 length is 15 residues. Trimming left V 1 base short and J 4 bases short, with 12 bases between. The CDR3 coding sequence is TGTGCCAGCAGCTTAGGCGGTGGGTTGGCAGATACGCAGTATTTT. Translation: CASSLGGGLADTQYF.

The rearrangement links TRBV27 to TRBJ2-5, with 10 bases that match TRBD1. Germline V gene data show CDR1 as MNHEY and CDR2 as SMNVEV (reference sequence). J was trimmed by 5 bases and V by 6 bases; bases with no gene match: 3. The CDR3 runs to 13 residues. The CDR3 loop is CASRTGGKETQYF. For the CDR3, the DNA is TGTGCCAGCAGGACAGGGGGCAAGGAGACCCAGTACTTC.

The chain employs TRBV5-4 and TRBJ2-7; the match to TRBD2 covers 10 bases. Germline V gene sequence: CDR1 SGHNT, CDR2 YYREEE (reference sequence). V was pared by 4 bases and J by 2 bases, with 6 bases of the junction left unmatched. This CDR3 contains 15 residues. DNA for the CDR3: TGTGCCAGCAGCCCAGTAGCGGGAGGCCCCTACGAGCAGTACTTC. Residues: CASSPVAGGPYEQYF.